The rows below give T cell receptor beta chains drawn from one sample of a study of post-analysis software for immune sequencing data. MiXCR, applied by TCRdb to the PCR reads, yields one record per CDR3 protein. The sample includes hundreds of thousands of distinct CDR3 sequences, around a third of them seen just once. Sequencing input: blood. The receptor set was obtained from a girl aged 10 to 17 with multiple sclerosis. CDR3s include the opening cysteine and the closing phenylalanine or tryptophan. The D gene is left open where the match is weak. Not all rows give a size; the values are once, few, many and, for expanded clones, a class.

TRBJ2-1	-	TRBV24-1	-	TGTGCCACCAGTGATTTCCCGGGCCACGGGTACAATGAGCAGTTCTTC	CATSDFPGHGYNEQFF
TRBJ1-5	-	TRBV6-6	few	TGTGCCAGCAGTTACTCGGTGACCACGAATCAGCCCCAGCATTTT	CASSYSVTTNQPQHF
TRBJ2-1	TRBD2	TRBV20-1	-	TGCAGTGCTAGGACTAGCGGGAGTTCCTACAATGAGCAGTTCTTC	CSARTSGSSYNEQFF
TRBJ1-4	-	TRBV21-1	few	TGTGCCAGCAGCAAAGACAGGGGGTACCAAAAACTGTTTTTT	CASSKDRGYQKLFF
TRBJ2-2	-	TRBV6-4	-	TGTGCCAGCAGTGACGCTAGGGTCACCGGGGAGCTGTTTTTT	CASSDARVTGELFF
TRBJ1-1	-	TRBV20-1	-	TGCAGTGCGATACAGGTCGGCACTGAAGCTTTCTTT	CSAIQVGTEAFF
TRBJ2-7	TRBD1	TRBV4-1	-	TGCGCCAGCAGCCATTTGGGACAGCTTGACGAGCAGTACTTC	CASSHLGQLDEQYF
TRBJ1-5	-	TRBV20-1	few	TGCAGTGCTAGAGGTGGGGCGAGGGCTCAGCCCCAGCATTTT	CSARGGARAQPQHF
TRBJ2-1	TRBD1	TRBV2	-	TGTGCCACCGAGGGGGCGGACTCCTACAATGAGCAGTTCTTC	CATEGADSYNEQFF
TRBJ2-3	-	TRBV20-1	few	TGCAGTGCCACCCGGCCCCGCACAGATACGCAGTATTTT	CSATRPRTDTQYF
TRBJ1-4	-	TRBV15	-	TGTGCCACCAGTCCCCGCGGGAATGAAAAACTGTTTTTT	CATSPRGNEKLFF
TRBJ2-5	TRBD1	TRBV18	few	TGTGCCAGCTCCCGCCTCGCCGGGACAGGGGACGATGAGCAGTACTTC	CASSRLAGTGDDEQYF
TRBJ2-1	-	TRBV7-9	-	TGTGCCAGCAGCTCCCGGACGGGCACCTACAATGAGCAGTTCTTC	CASSSRTGTYNEQFF
TRBJ1-1	-	TRBV6-5	-	TGTGCCAGCAGTTCTCGGGGGCAGGGTAAATCGAACACTGAAGCTTTCTTT	CASSSRGQGKSNTEAFF
TRBJ1-2	-	TRBV29-1	few	TGCAGCGTTGAAGTACGGGGGTCCTATGGCTACACCTTC	CSVEVRGSYGYTF
TRBJ2-4	-	TRBV6-6	-	TGTGCCACCTCAGGGGCAGGAGGGAACATTCAGTACTTC	CATSGAGGNIQYF
TRBJ1-5	-	TRBV12-3/TRBV12-4	few	TGTGCCAGCAGTTTTTACGGTTCGAGGTATAGCAATCAGCCCCAGCATTTT	CASSFYGSRYSNQPQHF
TRBJ1-5	-	TRBV12-3/TRBV12-4	-	TGTGCCAGCAGTACTTCCCGAGACGGGCCCCAGCATTTT	CASSTSRDGPQHF
TRBJ2-5	-	TRBV10-3	few	TGTGCCATCAGTGGCGTGGGTGGGGAGCAGTACTTC	CAISGVGGEQYF
TRBJ2-1	TRBD1	TRBV12-3/TRBV12-4	-	TGTGCCAGCAGTTTTAGACAGGGGGGCAATGAGCAGTTCTTC	CASSFRQGGNEQFF
TRBJ2-3	-	TRBV4-1	-	TGCGCCAGCAGCCAAAGGTCACAGGGAAGAGATACGCAGTATTTT	CASSQRSQGRDTQYF
TRBJ2-1	TRBD2	TRBV5-1	-	TGCGCCAGCAGCCCCGGAGGGCTAGCGGGGGGTCCTAGTGGTGAGCAGTTCTTC	CASSPGGLAGGPSGEQFF
TRBJ2-5	-	TRBV6-1	-	TGTGCCAGCAGTGCCCCCGTAGAGACCCAGTACTTC	CASSAPVETQYF
TRBJ2-4	-	TRBV18	-	TGTGCCAGCTCCCCAGGACGGATTCTCTTTTTAGCCAAAAACATTCAGTACTTC	CASSPGRILFLAKNIQYF
TRBJ2-5	TRBD1	TRBV28	few	TGTGCCAGCAGTTTATTTCGGGACAGGGGCAAGGGAAGCCAAGAGACCCAGTACTTC	CASSLFRDRGKGSQETQYF
TRBJ1-2	-	TRBV12-3/TRBV12-4	-	TGTGCCAGCAGTTCCATCCCGACGGGGGGCCTTGGCTACACCTTC	CASSSIPTGGLGYTF
TRBJ2-1	-	TRBV7-9	few	TGTGCCAGCAGCCGGCCCAGCCCCTACAATGAGCAGTTCTTC	CASSRPSPYNEQFF
TRBJ2-5	-	TRBV6-1	once	TGTGCCAGCAGTGGTAGGGGGGCCGAGGAGACCCAGTACTTC	CASSGRGAEETQYF
TRBJ2-3	-	TRBV4-1	many	TGTGCCAGCAGCTTAGCAGATACGCAGTATTTT	CASSLADTQYF
TRBJ1-5	TRBD1	TRBV3-1	-	TGTGCCAGCAGCCAAGCAAGTCCGGGACAGAGCCCGTATAGCAATCAGCCCCAGCATTTT	CASSQASPGQSPYSNQPQHF
TRBJ2-7	-	TRBV12-3/TRBV12-4	-	TGTGCCAGCAGTCCTTTGGGACGAAGCTCCTACGAGCAGTACTTC	CASSPLGRSSYEQYF
TRBJ1-5	-	TRBV20-1	-	TGCAGTGTACAGCGGCGGGGGACAAATCAGCCCCAGCATTTT	CSVQRRGTNQPQHF
TRBJ2-1	-	TRBV4-3	-	TGCGCCAGCAGCCAAGATTTGGCAGGGTGGGAAATCTACAATGAGCAGGTCTTC	CASSQDLAGWEIYNEQVF
TRBJ2-7	-	TRBV18	-	TGTGCCAGCTCACCTTCTGCCGAGCAGTACTTC	CASSPSAEQYF
TRBJ2-1	TRBD2	TRBV12-3/TRBV12-4	-	TGTGCCAGCACCCCCCTTAGCGGGGGGGATTACAATGAGCAGTTCTTC	CASTPLSGGDYNEQFF